Listed below are T cell receptor beta chains from one sample, sequenced in a study of CD8 T cells in Susac syndrome. TCRdb ran MiXCR on the immunoSEQ multiplex PCR reads and lists one entry per CDR3 protein. The table includes tens of thousands of distinct CDR3 sequences, 95% detected once. Sequences were obtained from CD8+ T cells from PBMCs. The receptors derive from a human donor with Susac syndrome. Each CDR3 is given with its conserved first and last residue.

CDR3 protein,V gene,J gene
CASSGGVEAFF,TRBV5-1,TRBJ1-1
CASNPGGGELFF,TRBV19,TRBJ2-2
CSARPLGLAGSENNEQFF,TRBV20-1,TRBJ2-1
CASSLMTGIYNEQFF,TRBV5-6,TRBJ2-1
CASANGRYEQYF,TRBV6-5,TRBJ2-7
CASSPSGTNEQFF,TRBV9,TRBJ2-1
CASSLIAGNEQFF,TRBV5-1,TRBJ2-1
CASSRGREQFF,TRBV27,TRBJ2-1
CATSRAASYQPQHF,TRBV15,TRBJ1-5
CASSLGLTSYNEQFF,TRBV5-5,TRBJ2-1
CSARDPQDVGGHADTQYF,TRBV20-1,TRBJ2-3
CASSEGTSSNQPQHF,TRBV9,TRBJ1-5
CSAPRDRGKGTEAFF,TRBV20-1,TRBJ1-1
CASSWTGGADEQFF,TRBV11-2,TRBJ2-1
CASSYSFDLGNEQFF,TRBV6-5,TRBJ2-1
CASSQTASNQPQHF,TRBV9,TRBJ1-5
CSVAGGRYEQYF,TRBV29-1,TRBJ2-7
CASRLTGTGGQQYF,TRBV28,TRBJ2-7
CASSLLDSPNQETQYF,TRBV3-1,TRBJ2-5
CASSLDLDNEQFF,TRBV5-1,TRBJ2-1
CSVTTGGSYGYTF,TRBV29-1,TRBJ1-2
CASSPVATNEKLFF,TRBV18,TRBJ1-4
CASSLDGTVEAFF,TRBV13,TRBJ1-1
CASSMENEQFF,TRBV19,TRBJ2-1
CSVVWGRESSYEQYF,TRBV29-1,TRBJ2-7
CATSDLGGDEQFF,TRBV24-1,TRBJ2-1
CASSFQVDEQYF,TRBV28,TRBJ2-7
CASSQGERMNTEAFF,TRBV4-1,TRBJ1-1
CASLTPSSLWDGTGNAQPQHF,TRBV28,TRBJ1-5
CASSLAGTYNEQFF,TRBV11-2,TRBJ2-1
CSAREGSSQGAPGEKLFF,TRBV20-1,TRBJ1-4
CASGGLAGDTQYF,TRBV28,TRBJ2-3
CASSPPVGDTQYF,TRBV9,TRBJ2-3
CATSRDRLNNEQFF,TRBV15,TRBJ2-1
CASSFSSAGVTGELFF,TRBV27,TRBJ2-2
CAISESWTGDLDTQYF,TRBV10-3,TRBJ2-3
CASTYRQGAGETQYF,TRBV6-5,TRBJ2-5
CAWSDGGVPQHF,TRBV30,TRBJ1-5
CASSFTVTPPTDTQYF,TRBV28,TRBJ2-3
CSAKGGPDYEQFF,TRBV20-1,TRBJ2-1
CASSQEETNTEAFF,TRBV4-3,TRBJ1-1
CSVESSSGRAPGELFF,TRBV29-1,TRBJ2-2
CASRVELAGEISTDTQYF,TRBV2,TRBJ2-3